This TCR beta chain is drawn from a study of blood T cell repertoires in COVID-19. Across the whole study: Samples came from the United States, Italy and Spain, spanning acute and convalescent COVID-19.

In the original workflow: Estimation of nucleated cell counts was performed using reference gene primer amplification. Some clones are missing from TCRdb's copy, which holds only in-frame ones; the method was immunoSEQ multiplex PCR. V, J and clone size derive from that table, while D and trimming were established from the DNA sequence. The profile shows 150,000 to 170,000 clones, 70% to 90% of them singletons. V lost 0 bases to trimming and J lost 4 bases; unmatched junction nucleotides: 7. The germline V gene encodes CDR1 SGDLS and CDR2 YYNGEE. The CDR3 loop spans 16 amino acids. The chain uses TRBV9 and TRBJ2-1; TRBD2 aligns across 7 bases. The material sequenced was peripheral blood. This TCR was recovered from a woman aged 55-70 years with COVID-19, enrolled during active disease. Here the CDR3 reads CASSVVSQGGYNEQFF. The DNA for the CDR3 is TGTGCCAGCAGCGTAGTTAGCCAGGGAGGGTACAATGAGCAGTTCTTC.